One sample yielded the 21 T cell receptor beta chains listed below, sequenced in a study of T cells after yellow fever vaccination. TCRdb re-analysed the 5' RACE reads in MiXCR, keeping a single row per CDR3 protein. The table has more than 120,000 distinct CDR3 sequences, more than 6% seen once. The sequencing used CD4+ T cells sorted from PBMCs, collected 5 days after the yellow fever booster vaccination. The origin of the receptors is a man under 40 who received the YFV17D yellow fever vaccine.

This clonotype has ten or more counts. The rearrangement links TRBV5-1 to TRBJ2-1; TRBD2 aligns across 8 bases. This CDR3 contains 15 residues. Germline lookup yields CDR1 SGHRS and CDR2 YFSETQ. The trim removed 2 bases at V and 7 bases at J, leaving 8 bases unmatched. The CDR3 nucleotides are TGCGCCAGCAGCTTAGCGGGAGTCAGCTTTAATGAGCAGTTCTTC. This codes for CASSLAGVSFNEQFF.

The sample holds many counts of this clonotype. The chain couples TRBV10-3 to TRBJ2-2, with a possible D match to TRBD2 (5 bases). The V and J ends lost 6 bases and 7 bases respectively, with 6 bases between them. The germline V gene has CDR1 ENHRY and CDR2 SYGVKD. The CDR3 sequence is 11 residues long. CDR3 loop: CAIRTSGELFF. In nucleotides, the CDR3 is TGTGCCATCAGAACTAGCGGGGAGCTGTTTTTT.

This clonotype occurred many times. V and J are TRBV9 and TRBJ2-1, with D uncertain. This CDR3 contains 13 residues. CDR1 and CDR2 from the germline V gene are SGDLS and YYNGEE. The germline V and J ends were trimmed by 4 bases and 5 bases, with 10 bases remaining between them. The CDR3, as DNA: TGTGCCAGCAGCCCTCTACGAAACAATGAGCAGTTCTTC. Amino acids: CASSPLRNNEQFF.

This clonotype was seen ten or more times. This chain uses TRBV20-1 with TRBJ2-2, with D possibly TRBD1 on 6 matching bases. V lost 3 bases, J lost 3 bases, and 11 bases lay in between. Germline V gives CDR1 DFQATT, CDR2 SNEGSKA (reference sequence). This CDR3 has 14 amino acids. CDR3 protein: CSASQGSHTGELFF. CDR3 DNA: TGCAGTGCTAGCCAGGGGTCACACACCGGGGAGCTGTTTTTT.

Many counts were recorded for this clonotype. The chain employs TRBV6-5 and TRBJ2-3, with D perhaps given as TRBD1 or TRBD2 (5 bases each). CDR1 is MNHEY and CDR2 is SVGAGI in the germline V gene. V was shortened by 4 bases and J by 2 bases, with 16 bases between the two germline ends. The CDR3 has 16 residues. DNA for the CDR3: TGTGCCAGCAGTTCCCCAGCGGACATCGACACAGATACGCAGTATTTT. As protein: CASSSPADIDTDTQYF.

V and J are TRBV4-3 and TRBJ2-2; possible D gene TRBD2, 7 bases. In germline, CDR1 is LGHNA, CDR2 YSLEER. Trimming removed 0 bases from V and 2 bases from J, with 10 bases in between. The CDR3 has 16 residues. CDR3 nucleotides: TGCGCCAGCAGCCAAGAAGGGGGGGCAAACACCGGGGAGCTGTTTTTT. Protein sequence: CASSQEGGANTGELFF.

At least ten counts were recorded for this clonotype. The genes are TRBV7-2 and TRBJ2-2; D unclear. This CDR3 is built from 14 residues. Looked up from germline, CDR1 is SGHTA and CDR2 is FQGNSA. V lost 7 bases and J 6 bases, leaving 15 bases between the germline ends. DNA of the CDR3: TGTGCCAGCAACCGAGATACTATGTCCGGGGAGCTGTTTTTT. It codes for CASNRDTMSGELFF.

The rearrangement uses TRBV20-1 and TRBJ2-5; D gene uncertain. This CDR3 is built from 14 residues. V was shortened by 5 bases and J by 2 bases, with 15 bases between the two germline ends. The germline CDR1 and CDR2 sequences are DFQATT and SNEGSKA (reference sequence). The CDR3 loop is CSASRVERQETQYF. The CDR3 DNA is TGCAGTGCTTCACGCGTGGAAAGGCAAGAGACCCAGTACTTC.

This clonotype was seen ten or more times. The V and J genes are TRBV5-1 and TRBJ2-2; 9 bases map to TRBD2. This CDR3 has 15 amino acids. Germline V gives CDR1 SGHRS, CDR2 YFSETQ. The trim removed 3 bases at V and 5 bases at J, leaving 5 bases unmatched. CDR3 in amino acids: CASSSEGLATGELFF. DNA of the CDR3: TGCGCCAGCAGCTCAGAGGGACTAGCAACCGGGGAGCTGTTTTTT.

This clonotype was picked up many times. CDR3 coding DNA: TGTGCCAGAGGGAACTCTGGGGCCAACGTCCTGACTTTC. Translation: CARGNSGANVLTF. The V call is TRBV7-2, the J call TRBJ2-6; D is undetermined. This CDR3 contains 13 residues. V was cut by 9 bases and J by 0 bases, with 6 bases left in between. Germline V lookup: CDR1 SGHTA, CDR2 FQGNSA. The full variable domain, its missing parts supplied by reference TRBV7-2 and TRBJ2-6, is GAGVSQSPSNKVTEKGKDVELRCDPISGHTALYWYRQSLGQGLEFLIYFQGNSAPDKSGLPSDRFSAERTGGSVSTLTIQRTQQEDSAVYLCARGNSGANVLTFGAGSRLTVL.

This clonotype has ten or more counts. The CDR3, as DNA: TGCGCCAGCAGCCTCGGACAGGGTGGGGAGACCCAGTACTTC. The encoded protein is CASSLGQGGETQYF. V usage is TRBV5-1 and J usage is TRBJ2-5, with 8 bases that match TRBD1. Trimming removed 4 bases from V and 5 bases from J; junction bases left unmatched: 7. Looked up from germline, CDR1 is SGHRS and CDR2 is YFSETQ. The length of the CDR3 is 14 residues.

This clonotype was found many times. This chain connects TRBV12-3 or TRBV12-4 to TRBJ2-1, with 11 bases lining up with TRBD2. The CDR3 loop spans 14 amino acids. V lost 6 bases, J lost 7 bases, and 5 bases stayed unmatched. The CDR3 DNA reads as TGTGCCAGCAGCCATAGCGGGAGGGCGAATGAGCAGTTCTTC. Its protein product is CASSHSGRANEQFF.

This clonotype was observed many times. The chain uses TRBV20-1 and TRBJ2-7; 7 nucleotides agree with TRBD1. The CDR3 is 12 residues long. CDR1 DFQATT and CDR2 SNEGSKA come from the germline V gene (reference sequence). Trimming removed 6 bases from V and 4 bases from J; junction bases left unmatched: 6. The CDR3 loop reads CSARKGAYEQYF. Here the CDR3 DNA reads TGCAGTGCCAGAAAGGGGGCTTACGAGCAGTACTTC.

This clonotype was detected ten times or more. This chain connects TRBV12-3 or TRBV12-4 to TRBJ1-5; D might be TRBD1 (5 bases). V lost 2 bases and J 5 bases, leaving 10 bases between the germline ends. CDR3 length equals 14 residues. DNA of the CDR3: TGTGCCAGCAGTTTACGTCGCAGGGATCAGCCCCAGCATTTT. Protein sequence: CASSLRRRDQPQHF.

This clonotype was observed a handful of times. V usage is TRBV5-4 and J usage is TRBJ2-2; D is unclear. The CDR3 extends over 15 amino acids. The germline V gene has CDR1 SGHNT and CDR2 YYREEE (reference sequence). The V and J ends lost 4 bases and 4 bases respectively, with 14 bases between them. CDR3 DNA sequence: TGTGCCAGCAGCCGAGGCAACACCTTCACCGGGGAGCTGTTTTTT. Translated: CASSRGNTFTGELFF.

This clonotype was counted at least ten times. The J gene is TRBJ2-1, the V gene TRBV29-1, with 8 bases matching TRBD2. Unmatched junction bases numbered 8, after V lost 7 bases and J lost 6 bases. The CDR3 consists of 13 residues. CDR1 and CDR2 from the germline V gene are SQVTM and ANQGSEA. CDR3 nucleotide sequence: TGCAGCGCAAAGTCCGGGACTAGCAATGAGCAGTTCTTC. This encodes CSAKSGTSNEQFF.

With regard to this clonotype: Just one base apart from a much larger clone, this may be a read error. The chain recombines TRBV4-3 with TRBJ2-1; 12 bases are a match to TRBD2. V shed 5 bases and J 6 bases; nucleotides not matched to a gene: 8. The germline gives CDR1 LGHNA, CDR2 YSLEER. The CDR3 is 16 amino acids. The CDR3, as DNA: TGCGCCAGCAGCATCCAACTAGCGGGAGGTTCCAATGAGCAGTTCTTC. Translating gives CASSIQLAGGSNEQFF.

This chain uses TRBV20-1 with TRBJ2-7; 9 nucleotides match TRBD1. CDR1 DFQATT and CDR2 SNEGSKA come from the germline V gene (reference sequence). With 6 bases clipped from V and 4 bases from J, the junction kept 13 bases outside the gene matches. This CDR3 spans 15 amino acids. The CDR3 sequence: CSALSGPGTGYEQYF. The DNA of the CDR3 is TGCAGTGCCCTAAGCGGTCCCGGGACAGGGTACGAGCAGTACTTC.

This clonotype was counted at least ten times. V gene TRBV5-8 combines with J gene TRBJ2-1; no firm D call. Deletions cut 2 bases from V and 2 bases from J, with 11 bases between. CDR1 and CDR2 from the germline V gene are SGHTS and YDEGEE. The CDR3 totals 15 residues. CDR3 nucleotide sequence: TGTGCCAGCAGCTTTCGCGGAATGGCCTACAATGAGCAGTTCTTC. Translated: CASSFRGMAYNEQFF.

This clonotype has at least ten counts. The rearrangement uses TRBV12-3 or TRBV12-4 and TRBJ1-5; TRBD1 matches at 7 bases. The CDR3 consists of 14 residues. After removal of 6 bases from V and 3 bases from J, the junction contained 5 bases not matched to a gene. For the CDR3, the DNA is TGTGCCAGCAGCTCACAGGGGACCAATCAGCCCCAGCATTTT. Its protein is CASSSQGTNQPQHF.

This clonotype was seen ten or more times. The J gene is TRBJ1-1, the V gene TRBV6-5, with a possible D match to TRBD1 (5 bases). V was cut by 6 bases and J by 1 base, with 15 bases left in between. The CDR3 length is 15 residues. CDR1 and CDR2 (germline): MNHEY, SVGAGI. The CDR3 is CASSRSTARNTEAFF. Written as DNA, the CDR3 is TGTGCCAGCAGCCGATCGACAGCTCGGAACACTGAAGCTTTCTTT.